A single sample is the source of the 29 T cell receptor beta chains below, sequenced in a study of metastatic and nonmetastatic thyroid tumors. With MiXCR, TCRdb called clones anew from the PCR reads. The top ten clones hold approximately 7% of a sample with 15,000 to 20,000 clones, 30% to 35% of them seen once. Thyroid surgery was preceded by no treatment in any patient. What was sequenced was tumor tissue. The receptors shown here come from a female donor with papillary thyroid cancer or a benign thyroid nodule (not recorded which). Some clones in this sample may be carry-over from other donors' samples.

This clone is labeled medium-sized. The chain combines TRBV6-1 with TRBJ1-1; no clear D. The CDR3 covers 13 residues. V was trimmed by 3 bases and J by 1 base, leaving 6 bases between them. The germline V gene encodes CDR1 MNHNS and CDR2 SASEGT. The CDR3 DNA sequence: TGTGCCAGCAGTGAGTATAGGAACACTGAAGCTTTCTTT. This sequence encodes CASSEYRNTEAFF.

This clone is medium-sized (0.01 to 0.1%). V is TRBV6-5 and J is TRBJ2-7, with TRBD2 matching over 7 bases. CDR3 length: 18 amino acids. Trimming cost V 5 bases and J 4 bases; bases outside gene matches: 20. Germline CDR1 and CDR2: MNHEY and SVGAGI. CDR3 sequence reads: CASSRGFSGRGTFYEQYF. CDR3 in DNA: TGTGCCAGCAGTCGGGGGTTTAGTGGGCGGGGGACCTTTTACGAGCAGTACTTC.

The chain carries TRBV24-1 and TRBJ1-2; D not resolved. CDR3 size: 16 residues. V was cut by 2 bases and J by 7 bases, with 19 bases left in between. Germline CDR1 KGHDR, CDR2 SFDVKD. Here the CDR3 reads CATSDSPGREDIGYTF. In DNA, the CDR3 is TGTGCCACCAGTGATTCGCCTGGACGGGAGGATATTGGCTACACCTTC.

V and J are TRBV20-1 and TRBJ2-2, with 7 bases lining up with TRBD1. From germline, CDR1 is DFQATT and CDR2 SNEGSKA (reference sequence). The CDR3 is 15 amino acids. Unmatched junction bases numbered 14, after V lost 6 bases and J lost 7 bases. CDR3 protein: CSAAKGGAYVGELFF. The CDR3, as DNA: TGCAGTGCAGCAAAAGGGGGCGCGTACGTCGGGGAGCTGTTTTTT.

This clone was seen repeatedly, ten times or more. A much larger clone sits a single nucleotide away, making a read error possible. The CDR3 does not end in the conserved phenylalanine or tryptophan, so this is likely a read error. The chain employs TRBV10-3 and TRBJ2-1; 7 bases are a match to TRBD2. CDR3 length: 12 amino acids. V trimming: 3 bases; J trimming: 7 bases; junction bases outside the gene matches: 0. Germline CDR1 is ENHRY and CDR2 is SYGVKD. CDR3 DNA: TGTGCCATCAGTGACGGGGGGAATGAGCAGTTCTTA. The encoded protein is CAISDGGNEQFL.

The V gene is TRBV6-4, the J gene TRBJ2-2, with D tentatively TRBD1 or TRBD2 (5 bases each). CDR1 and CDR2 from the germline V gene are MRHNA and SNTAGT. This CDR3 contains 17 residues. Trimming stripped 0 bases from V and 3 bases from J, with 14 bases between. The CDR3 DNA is TGTGCCAGCAGTGACTCGAATGAGAGAGGGGACACCGGGGAGCTGTTTTTT. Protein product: CASSDSNERGDTGELFF.

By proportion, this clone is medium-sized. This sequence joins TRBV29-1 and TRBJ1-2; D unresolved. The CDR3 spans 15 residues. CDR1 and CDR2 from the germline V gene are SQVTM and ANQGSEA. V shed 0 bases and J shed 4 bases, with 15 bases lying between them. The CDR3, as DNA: TGCAGCGTTGAAGACGGGGAAAGGGAAGTCTATGGCTACACCTTC. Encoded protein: CSVEDGEREVYGYTF.

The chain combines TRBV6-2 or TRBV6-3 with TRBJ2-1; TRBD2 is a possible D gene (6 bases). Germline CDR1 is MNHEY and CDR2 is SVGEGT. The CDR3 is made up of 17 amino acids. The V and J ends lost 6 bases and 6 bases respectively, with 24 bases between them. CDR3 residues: CASSHMGRGTGTNEQFF. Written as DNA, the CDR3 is TGTGCCAGCAGCCATATGGGTCGGGGGACCGGAACCAATGAGCAGTTCTTC.

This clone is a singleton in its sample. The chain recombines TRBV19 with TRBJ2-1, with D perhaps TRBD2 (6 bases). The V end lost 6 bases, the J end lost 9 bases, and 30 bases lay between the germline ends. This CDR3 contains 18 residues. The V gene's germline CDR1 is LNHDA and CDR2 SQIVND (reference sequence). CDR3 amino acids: CASSNGGTLRWMGTEQFF. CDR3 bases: TGTGCCAGTAGCAATGGTGGGACTCTACGCTGGATGGGTACTGAGCAGTTCTTC.

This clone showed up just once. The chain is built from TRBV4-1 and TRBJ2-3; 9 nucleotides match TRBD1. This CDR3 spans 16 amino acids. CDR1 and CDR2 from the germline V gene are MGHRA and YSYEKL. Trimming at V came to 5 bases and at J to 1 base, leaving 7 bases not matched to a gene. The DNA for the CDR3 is TGCGCCAGCAGCTCGACGGGACAGGGCCGCACAGATACGCAGTATTTT. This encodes CASSSTGQGRTDTQYF.

CDR3 amino acids: CASTVMTGVDTGELFF. As DNA, the CDR3 is TGCGCCAGCACCGTCATGACAGGGGTAGACACCGGGGAGCTGTTTTTT. The chain couples TRBV5-1 to TRBJ2-2; 8 positions match TRBD1. Germline loops: CDR1 SGHRS, CDR2 YFSETQ. Trimming cost V 6 bases and J 3 bases; bases outside gene matches: 10. The CDR3 spans 16 residues.

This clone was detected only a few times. The CDR3 coding sequence is TGTGCCAGCAGTCCTGGGGGGACAGGCCTTCGAGGCTATGGCTACACCTTC. This translates into CASSPGGTGLRGYGYTF. This sequence joins TRBV12-3 or TRBV12-4 and TRBJ1-2, with TRBD1 matching 8 bases. The CDR3 loop spans 17 amino acids. After removal of 5 bases from V and 4 bases from J, the junction contained 15 bases not matched to a gene.

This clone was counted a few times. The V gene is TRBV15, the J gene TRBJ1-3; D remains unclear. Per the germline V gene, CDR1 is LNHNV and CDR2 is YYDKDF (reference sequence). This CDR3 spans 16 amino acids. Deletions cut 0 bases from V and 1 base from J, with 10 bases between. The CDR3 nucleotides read TGTGCCACCAGCAGAGATCCCCTCGTATCTGGAAACACCATATATTTT. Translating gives CATSRDPLVSGNTIYF.

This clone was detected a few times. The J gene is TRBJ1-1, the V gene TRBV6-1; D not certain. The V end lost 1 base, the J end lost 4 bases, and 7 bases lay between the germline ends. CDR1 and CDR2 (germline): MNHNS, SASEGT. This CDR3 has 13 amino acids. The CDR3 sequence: CASSEGGSTEAFF. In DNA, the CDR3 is TGTGCCAGCAGTGAAGGAGGGTCCACTGAAGCTTTCTTT.

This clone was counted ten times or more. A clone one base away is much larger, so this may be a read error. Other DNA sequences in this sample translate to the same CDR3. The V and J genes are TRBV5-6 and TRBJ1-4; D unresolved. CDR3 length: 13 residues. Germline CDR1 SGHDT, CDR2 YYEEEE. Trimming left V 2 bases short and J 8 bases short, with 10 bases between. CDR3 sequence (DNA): TGTGCCAGCAGCTTATCGGGGAACGAAAAACTGTTTTTT. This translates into CASSLSGNEKLFF.

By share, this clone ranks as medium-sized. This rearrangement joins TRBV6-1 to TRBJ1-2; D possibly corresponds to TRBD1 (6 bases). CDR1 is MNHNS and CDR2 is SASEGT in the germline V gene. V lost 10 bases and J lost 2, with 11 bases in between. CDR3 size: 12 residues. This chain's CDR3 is CAIPGENYGYTF. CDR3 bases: TGTGCCATTCCAGGGGAGAACTATGGCTACACCTTC.

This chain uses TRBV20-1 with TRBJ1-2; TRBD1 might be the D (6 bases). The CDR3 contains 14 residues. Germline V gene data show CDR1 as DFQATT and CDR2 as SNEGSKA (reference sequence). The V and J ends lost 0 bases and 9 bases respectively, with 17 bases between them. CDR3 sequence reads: CSARDETGYSRYTF. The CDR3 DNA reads TGCAGTGCTAGAGACGAAACAGGGTATTCTCGCTACACCTTC.

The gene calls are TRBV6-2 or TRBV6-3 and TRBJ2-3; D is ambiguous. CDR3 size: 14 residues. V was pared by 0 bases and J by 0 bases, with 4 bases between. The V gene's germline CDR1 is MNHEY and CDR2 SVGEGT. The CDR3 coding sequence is TGTGCCAGCAGTTACTCGGACAGCACAGATACGCAGTATTTT. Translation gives CASSYSDSTDTQYF.

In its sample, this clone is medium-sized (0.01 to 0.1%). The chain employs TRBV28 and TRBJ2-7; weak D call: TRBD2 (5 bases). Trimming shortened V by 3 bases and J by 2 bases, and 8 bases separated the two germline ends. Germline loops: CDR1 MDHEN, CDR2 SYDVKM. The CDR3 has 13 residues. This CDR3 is CASSLDLTYEQYF. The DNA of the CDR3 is TGTGCCAGCAGTTTGGACTTAACCTACGAGCAGTACTTC.

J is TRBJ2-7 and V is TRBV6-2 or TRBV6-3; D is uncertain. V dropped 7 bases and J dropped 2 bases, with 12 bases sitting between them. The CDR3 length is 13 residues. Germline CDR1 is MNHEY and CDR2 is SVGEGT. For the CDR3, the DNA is TGTGCCAGCAAGTCGGTACAGACCTACGAGCAGTACTTC. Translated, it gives CASKSVQTYEQYF.

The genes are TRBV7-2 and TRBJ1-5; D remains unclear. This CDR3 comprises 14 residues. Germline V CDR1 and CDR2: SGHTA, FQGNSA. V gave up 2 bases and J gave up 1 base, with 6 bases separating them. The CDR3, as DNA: TGTGCCAGCAGCTTAATTCCGAGCAATCAGCCCCAGCATTTT. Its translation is CASSLIPSNQPQHF.

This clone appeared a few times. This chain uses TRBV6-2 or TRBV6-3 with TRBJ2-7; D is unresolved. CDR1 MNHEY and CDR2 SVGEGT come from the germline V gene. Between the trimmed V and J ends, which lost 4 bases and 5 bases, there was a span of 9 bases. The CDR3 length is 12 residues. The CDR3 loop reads CASSLGSDEQYF. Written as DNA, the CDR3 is TGTGCCAGCAGTTTGGGATCCGACGAGCAGTACTTC.

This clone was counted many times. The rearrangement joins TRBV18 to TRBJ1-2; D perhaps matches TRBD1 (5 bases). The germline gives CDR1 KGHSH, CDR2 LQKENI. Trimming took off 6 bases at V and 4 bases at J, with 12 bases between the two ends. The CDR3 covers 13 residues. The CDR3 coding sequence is TGTGCCAGCTCCCAGGGAACTTCCTATGGCTACACCTTC. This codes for CASSQGTSYGYTF.

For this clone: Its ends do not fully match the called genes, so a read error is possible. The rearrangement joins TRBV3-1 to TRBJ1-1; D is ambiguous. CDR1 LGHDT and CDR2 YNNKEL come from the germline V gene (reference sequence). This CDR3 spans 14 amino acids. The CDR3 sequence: CASSQVTENTEAFF. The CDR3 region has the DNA TGTGCCAGCAGTCAAGTAACCGAAAACACTGAAGCTTTCTTT.

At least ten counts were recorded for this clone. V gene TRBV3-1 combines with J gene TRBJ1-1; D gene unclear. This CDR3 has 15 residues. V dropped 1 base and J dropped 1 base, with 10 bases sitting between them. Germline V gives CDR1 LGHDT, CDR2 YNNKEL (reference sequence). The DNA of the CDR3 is TGTGCCAGCAGCCAAGCCCGTTCCGGGAACACTGAAGCTTTCTTT. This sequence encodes CASSQARSGNTEAFF.

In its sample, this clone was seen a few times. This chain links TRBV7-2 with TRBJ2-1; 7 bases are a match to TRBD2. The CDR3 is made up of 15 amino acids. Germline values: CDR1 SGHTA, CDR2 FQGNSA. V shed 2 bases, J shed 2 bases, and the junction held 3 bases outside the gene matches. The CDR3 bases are TGTGCCAGCAGCTTAAGCGGGGCCACCTACAATGAGCAGTTCTTC. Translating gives CASSLSGATYNEQFF.

CDR3 amino acids: CASSEAGGRTDTEAFF. DNA of the CDR3: TGTGCCAGCAGTGAAGCAGGGGGCCGAACGGACACTGAAGCTTTCTTT. The V call is TRBV28, the J call TRBJ1-1, with TRBD1 matching 8 bases. The CDR3 contains 16 residues. Germline loops: CDR1 MDHEN, CDR2 SYDVKM. V gave up 5 bases and J gave up 3 bases; unmatched junction bases: 11. Full variable domain (outside the CDR3, taken from reference TRBV28 and TRBJ1-1): DVKVTQSSRYLVKRTGEKVFLECVQDMDHENMFWYRQDPGLGLRLIYFSYDVKMKEKGDIPEGYSVSREKKERFSLILESASTNQTSMYLCASSEAGGRTDTEAFFGQGTRLTVV.

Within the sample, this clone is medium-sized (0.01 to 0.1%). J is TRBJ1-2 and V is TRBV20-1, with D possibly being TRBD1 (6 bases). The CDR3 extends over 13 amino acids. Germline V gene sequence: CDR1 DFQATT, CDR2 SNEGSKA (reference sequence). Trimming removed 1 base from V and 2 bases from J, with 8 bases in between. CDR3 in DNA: TGCAGTGCTAGAGGCACAGGGAACTATGGCTACACCTTC. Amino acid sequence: CSARGTGNYGYTF.

In DNA, the CDR3 is TGTGCCAGCTCACGACGGCCTGAGTCCCAGTACTTC. Its translation: CASSRRPESQYF. V usage is TRBV18 and J usage is TRBJ2-5; no firm D call. CDR3 size: 12 residues. Germline values: CDR1 KGHSH, CDR2 LQKENI. V lost 4 bases, J lost 9 bases, and 12 bases lay in between.